The 27 T cell receptor beta chains below all came from one sample that was sequenced in a study of human T cells and chemical hapten exposure. Noted time point: pre-sensitization, week 0. Regarding treatment: therapeutic diphenylcyclopropenone sensitization with weekly scalp DPC. TCRdb re-called the RACE reads through MiXCR, storing one row per CDR3 protein. The sample consists of over 70,000 distinct CDR3 sequences, roughly 15% of them appearing once. The sequenced sample was whole blood, obtained in connection with sensitization to the hapten diphenylcyclopropenone (DPC). The receptors were sampled from a woman in her forties or fifties with alopecia areata. Some clones in this sample may be carry-over from other donors' samples.

This clonotype was detected a few times. The chain carries TRBV7-2 and TRBJ2-1; D not resolved. The germline V gene encodes CDR1 SGHTA and CDR2 FQGNSA. Trimming left V 2 bases short and J 7 bases short, with 6 bases between. CDR3 size: 12 residues. The CDR3 coding sequence is TGTGCCAGCAGCTTACCACATAATGAGCAGTTCTTC. This sequence encodes CASSLPHNEQFF.

The chain recombines TRBV7-6 with TRBJ2-2; the D is unclear. Germline V gene data show CDR1 as SGHVS and CDR2 as FNYEAQ. Trimming pared 7 bases from V and 2 bases from J, leaving 14 bases between. The CDR3 extends over 15 amino acids. CDR3 amino acids: CASNIASRNTGELFF. For the CDR3, the DNA is TGTGCCAGCAACATAGCCTCGCGAAACACCGGGGAGCTGTTTTTT.

This clonotype was seen ten or more times. The rearrangement links TRBV7-6 to TRBJ2-7; 7 nucleotides agree with TRBD2. The ends lost 2 bases at V and 5 bases at J; junction bases unmatched: 6. Germline V gene data show CDR1 as SGHVS and CDR2 as FNYEAQ. CDR3 size: 14 residues. CDR3 sequence: CASSLLGGRNEQYF. DNA for the CDR3: TGTGCCAGCAGCTTACTCGGCGGGAGAAACGAGCAGTACTTC.

The chain links TRBV12-3 or TRBV12-4 to TRBJ2-3, with D tentatively TRBD2 (6 bases). The CDR3 contains 15 residues. The V gene lost 2 bases and the J gene lost 3 bases, with 12 bases spanning the gap. In DNA form, the CDR3 reads TGTGCCAGCAGTTTAACCGGGAGCACAACAGATACGCAGTATTTT. Translation: CASSLTGSTTDTQYF.

The J gene is TRBJ2-2, the V gene TRBV5-6; D could derive from TRBD1 or TRBD2 (6 bases each). The CDR3 runs to 16 residues. The germline CDR1 and CDR2 sequences are SGHDT and YYEEEE. V shed 0 bases and J shed 3 bases, with 12 bases lying between them. The CDR3 sequence is CASSLARGADTGELFF. The DNA of the CDR3 is TGTGCCAGCAGCTTGGCTAGGGGGGCGGACACCGGGGAGCTGTTTTTT.

This clonotype has just a few counts. The rearrangement joins TRBV7-8 to TRBJ2-2; TRBD2 is a possible D gene (7 bases). In germline, CDR1 is SGHVS, CDR2 FQNEAQ. This CDR3 region has 15 residues. Trimming took 6 bases from V and 4 from J, leaving 15 bases between them. Written as DNA, the CDR3 is TGTGCCAGCAGAAAAGGGGGGGTTCCCACCGGGGAGCTGTTTTTT. The encoded protein is CASRKGGVPTGELFF.

This clonotype was counted between two and nine times. This sequence joins TRBV7-2 and TRBJ2-2, with 10 bases fitting TRBD1. Trimming took 5 bases from V and 7 from J; bases not matched to a gene: 7. The CDR3 has 15 residues. Looked up from germline, CDR1 is SGHTA and CDR2 is FQGNSA. The CDR3 DNA sequence: TGTGCCAGCAGCCCCGACAGGGGGCAGGGCGGGGAGCTGTTTTTT. Its protein is CASSPDRGQGGELFF.

This clonotype was counted at least ten times. The chain joins TRBV6-5 to TRBJ1-1; D is undetermined. CDR1 is MNHEY, CDR2 SVGAGI, per germline. Trimming cost V 0 bases and J 5 bases, with 4 bases left between them. The CDR3 totals 12 residues. This CDR3 reads CASSYSSTEAFF. The DNA of the CDR3 is TGTGCCAGCAGTTACTCTTCGACTGAAGCTTTCTTT.

This clonotype was detected a few times. This rearrangement joins TRBV18 to TRBJ2-2; 7 bases map to TRBD2. CDR1 is KGHSH and CDR2 is LQKENI in the germline V gene. The CDR3 length is 16 residues. Trimming took 2 bases from V and 2 from J; bases not matched to a gene: 5. CDR3 protein: CASSPSSGLNTGELFF. The CDR3 DNA sequence: TGTGCCAGCTCACCATCTAGCGGACTTAACACCGGGGAGCTGTTTTTT.

This clonotype was seen only a few times. CDR3 in amino acids: CASSQIRTGNTEAFF. CDR3 bases: TGCGCCAGCAGCCAAATAAGGACGGGAAACACTGAAGCTTTCTTT. The chain recombines TRBV4-1 with TRBJ1-1; unclear D gene. This CDR3 spans 15 amino acids. Trimming pared 2 bases from V and 2 bases from J, leaving 12 bases between. Germline CDR1 reads MGHRA; CDR2 reads YSYEKL.

This clonotype has a handful of counts. The J gene is TRBJ2-4, the V gene TRBV21-1; no DNA check was done on the table's D call, TRBD2. TRBV21-1 is tagged as a pseudogene. This CDR3 has 13 residues. The CDR3 DNA reads TGTGCCAGCAGCAAACCGGGACTAAACATTCAGTACTTC. Translated: CASSKPGLNIQYF.

This clonotype was detected ten times or more. The CDR3, as DNA: TGTGCCAGCAGCTTAGGGACAGAAATGAACACTGAAGCTTTCTTT. The encoded protein is CASSLGTEMNTEAFF. The J gene is TRBJ1-1, the V gene TRBV7-6; TRBD1 is a possible D gene (6 bases). Germline V lookup: CDR1 SGHVS, CDR2 FNYEAQ. The CDR3 sequence is 15 residues long. V lost 1 base and J lost 0, with 9 bases in between.

The chain employs TRBV14 and TRBJ2-6, with unresolved D. Trimming cost V 3 bases and J 4 bases, with 7 bases left between them. CDR1 is SGHDN, CDR2 FVKESK, per germline. The CDR3 sequence is 14 residues long. Here the CDR3 reads CASSQYGGANVLTF. The CDR3 bases are TGTGCCAGCAGCCAGTATGGCGGGGCCAACGTCCTGACTTTC.

This clonotype was found many times. The rearrangement uses TRBV28 and TRBJ1-5; D ambiguous. Germline V lookup: CDR1 MDHEN, CDR2 SYDVKM. There are 12 residues in the CDR3. V was cut by 5 bases and J by 3 bases, with 5 bases left in between. CDR3 bases: TGTGCCAGCAGTCTGAACAATCAGCCCCAGCATTTT. This translates into CASSLNNQPQHF.

This clonotype was observed a handful of times. The chain is built from TRBV5-1 and TRBJ2-1; D gene ambiguous. The V gene lost 2 bases and the J gene lost 5 bases, with 14 bases spanning the gap. Germline CDR1 SGHRS, CDR2 YFSETQ. CDR3 length equals 15 residues. CDR3 protein: CASSFGDSRHNEQFF. The CDR3 nucleotides are TGCGCCAGCAGCTTTGGCGACTCCCGACACAATGAGCAGTTCTTC.

The V and J genes are TRBV3-1 and TRBJ2-7; 10 nucleotides agree with TRBD2. This CDR3 is 14 amino acids long. Germline V gene data show CDR1 as LGHDT and CDR2 as YNNKEL (reference sequence). The junction had 8 bases not matched to a gene; V was cut back by 5 bases and J by 7 bases. The CDR3 coding sequence is TGTGCCAGCAGCGCGACTAGCGGGCCCACTGAGCAGTACTTC. It encodes CASSATSGPTEQYF.

This clonotype ranks as medium-sized (0.01 to 0.1%). The J gene is TRBJ1-5, the V gene TRBV5-5; the D is unclear. From germline, CDR1 is SGHKS and CDR2 YYEKEE (reference sequence). The CDR3 consists of 15 residues. V was clipped by 0 bases and J by 5 bases, with 12 bases between them. The CDR3 reads CASSLVVSGYQPQHF. DNA of the CDR3: TGTGCCAGCAGCTTGGTCGTTTCGGGCTATCAGCCCCAGCATTTT.

The gene calls are TRBV19 and TRBJ2-1; D is possibly TRBD2 (6 bases). The V end was cut by 9 bases, the J end by 8 bases, with 11 bases between. The CDR3 is 11 residues long. Germline V gene lookup returns CDR1 LNHDA and CDR2 SQIVND (reference sequence). CDR3 loop: CASRLGDEQFF. CDR3 in DNA: TGTGCCAGCAGACTAGGGGATGAGCAGTTCTTC. The full variable domain, in which reference TRBV19 and TRBJ2-1 provide the parts outside the CDR3, is DGGITQSPKYLFRKEGQNVTLSCEQNLNHDAMYWYRQDPGQGLRLIYYSQIVNDFQKGDIAEGYSVSREKKESFPLTVTSAQKNPTAFYLCASRLGDEQFFGPGTRLTVL.

The CDR3 region is CSVYGGAGGPITDTQYF. DNA for the CDR3: TGCAGCGTCTACGGGGGAGCGGGAGGGCCTATTACAGATACGCAGTATTTT. The chain is built from TRBV29-1 and TRBJ2-3, with 10 bases lining up with TRBD2. CDR3 size: 17 residues. After removal of 6 bases from V and 3 bases from J, the junction contained 15 bases not matched to a gene. From germline, CDR1 is SQVTM and CDR2 ANQGSEA.

In its sample, this clonotype was seen a few times. This chain connects TRBV18 to TRBJ1-1; weak D call: TRBD1 (5 bases). The CDR3 covers 16 residues. V shed 6 bases and J shed 6 bases, with 23 bases lying between them. Germline loops: CDR1 KGHSH, CDR2 LQKENI. The CDR3 sequence: CASSRTLGQGPPEAFF. DNA of the CDR3: TGTGCCAGCTCCCGAACTTTGGGCCAGGGACCCCCTGAAGCTTTCTTT.

This chain uses TRBV2 with TRBJ1-1; no firm D call. V was clipped by 1 base and J by 3 bases, with 6 bases between them. CDR3 size: 13 residues. Germline CDR1 SNHLY, CDR2 FYNNEI. The CDR3 is CASSEELYTEAFF. The CDR3 DNA reads as TGTGCCAGCAGTGAAGAACTTTACACTGAAGCTTTCTTT. The full variable domain, rest sourced from reference TRBV2 and TRBJ1-1, is EPEVTQTPSHQVTQMGQEVILRCVPISNHLYFYWYRQILGQKVEFLVSFYNNEISEKSEIFDDQFSVERPDGSNFTLKIRSTKLEDSAMYFCASSEELYTEAFFGQGTRLTVV.

This clonotype was observed a few times. The chain combines TRBV4-3 with TRBJ2-5; no clear D gene. From germline, CDR1 is LGHNA and CDR2 YSLEER. This CDR3 region has 14 residues. Trimming took off 0 bases at V and 5 bases at J, with 10 bases between the two ends. The CDR3 loop is CASSQDLRPETQYF. The DNA for the CDR3 is TGCGCCAGCAGCCAAGATCTCCGGCCGGAGACCCAGTACTTC.

This clonotype was seen a few times. The rearrangement uses TRBV7-2 and TRBJ2-3; unclear D gene. Germline assignment: CDR1 SGHTA and CDR2 FQGNSA. Trimming pared 1 base from V and 0 bases from J, leaving 8 bases between. The CDR3 contains 15 residues. The CDR3 sequence is CASSLVAPSTDTQYF. As DNA, the CDR3 is TGTGCCAGCAGCTTAGTCGCACCTAGCACAGATACGCAGTATTTT.

This chain joins TRBV9 and TRBJ2-2, with TRBD1 matching 9 bases. This CDR3 has 16 amino acids. Germline loops: CDR1 SGDLS, CDR2 YYNGEE. V dropped 7 bases and J dropped 3; count of bases not matched to a gene: 10. This chain's CDR3 is CASSIHGTGYTGELFF. The DNA of the CDR3 is TGTGCCAGCTCGATCCACGGGACAGGGTACACCGGGGAGCTGTTTTTT.

Ten or more counts support this clonotype. CDR3 sequence: CASSISGRAPKDTQYF. CDR3 coding DNA: TGTGCCAGCAGCATCAGCGGGAGAGCACCCAAAGATACGCAGTATTTT. The chain has TRBV7-2 and TRBJ2-3, with 8 bases fitting TRBD2. The CDR3 is made up of 16 amino acids. V dropped 5 bases and J dropped 5; count of bases not matched to a gene: 12. The germline V gene has CDR1 SGHTA and CDR2 FQGNSA.

The V call is TRBV25-1, the J call TRBJ2-5, with unresolved D. Germline V CDR1 and CDR2: MGHDK, SYGVNS. This CDR3 is 13 amino acids long. The V end was cut by 6 bases, the J end by 4 bases, with 12 bases between. CDR3 in DNA: TGTGCCAGCAGGGAGTTTTCGGGAGAGACCCAGTACTTC. Protein: CASREFSGETQYF.

This clonotype was counted only a few times. Mismatch with germline at one junction end may stem from a read error. The J gene is TRBJ2-5, the V gene TRBV5-6; TRBD1 aligns across 7 bases. CDR1 is SGHDT, CDR2 YYEEEE, per germline. CDR3 length: 11 residues. This CDR3 reads CASSQDRLSVF. As DNA, the CDR3 is TGTGCCAGCAGCCAGGACAGGCTTAGCGTCTTC.